This TCR beta chain was found in a study of blood T cell repertoires in COVID-19. Overall study context: Italy, Spain and the United States were the sources of the convalescent and acute COVID-19 samples. PBMCs, B-cell-depleted T cells, or T cells provided the cDNA or gDNA that made up the material.

TCRdb's copy holds only in-frame clones and misses some; the assay was immunoSEQ multiplex PCR. The repertoire holds about 220,000 clones, with 88% as singletons. Donors were grouped by their self-reported clinical history. Two negative PCRs, clearance, or symptom resolution characterized the recovered Cohort 3 donors. The CDR3 loop spans 12 amino acids. Deletions cut 6 bases from V and 4 bases from J, with 7 bases between. In germline, CDR1 is SGHTA, CDR2 FQGNSA. The sample comprised PBMCs or T cells enriched from blood (not recorded which). J is TRBJ1-3 and V is TRBV7-2; D is possibly TRBD1 (5 bases). This clonotype was sampled from a woman aged 30 to 39 who had recovered from COVID-19. The CDR3 loop reads CASRGGGNTIYF. As DNA, the CDR3 is TGTGCCAGCAGGGGGGGAGGAAACACCATATATTTT.